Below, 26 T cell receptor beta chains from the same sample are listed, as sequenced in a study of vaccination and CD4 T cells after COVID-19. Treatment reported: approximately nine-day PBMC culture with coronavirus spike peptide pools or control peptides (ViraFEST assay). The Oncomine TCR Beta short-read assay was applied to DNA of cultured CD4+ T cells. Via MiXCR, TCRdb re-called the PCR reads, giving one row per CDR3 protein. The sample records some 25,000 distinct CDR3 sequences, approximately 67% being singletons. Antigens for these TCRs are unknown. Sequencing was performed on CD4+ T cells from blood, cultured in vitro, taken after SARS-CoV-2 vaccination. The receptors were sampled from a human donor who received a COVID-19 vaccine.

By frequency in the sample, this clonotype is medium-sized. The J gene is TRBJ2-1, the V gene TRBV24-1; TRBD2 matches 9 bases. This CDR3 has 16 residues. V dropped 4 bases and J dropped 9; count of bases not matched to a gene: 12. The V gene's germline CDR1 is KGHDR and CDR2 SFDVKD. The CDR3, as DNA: TGTGCCACCAGTGACCCCGGGACTAGCACGTCCGGTGAGCAGTTCTTC. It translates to CATSDPGTSTSGEQFF.

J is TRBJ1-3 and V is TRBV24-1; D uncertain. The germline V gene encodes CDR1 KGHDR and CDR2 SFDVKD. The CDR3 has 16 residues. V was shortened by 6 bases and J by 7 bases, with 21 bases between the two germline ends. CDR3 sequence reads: CATSPGEGSYLNTIYF. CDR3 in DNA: TGTGCCACCAGTCCCGGGGAGGGATCTTATCTGAACACCATATATTTT.

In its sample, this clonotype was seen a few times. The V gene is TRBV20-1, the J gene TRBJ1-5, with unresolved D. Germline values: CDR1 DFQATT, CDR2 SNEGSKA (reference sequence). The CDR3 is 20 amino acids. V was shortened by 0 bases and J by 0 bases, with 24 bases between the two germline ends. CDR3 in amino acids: CSAREVGSGSLLISNQPQHF. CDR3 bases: TGCAGTGCTAGAGAGGTGGGTTCGGGGTCGCTTCTCATTAGCAATCAGCCCCAGCATTTT.

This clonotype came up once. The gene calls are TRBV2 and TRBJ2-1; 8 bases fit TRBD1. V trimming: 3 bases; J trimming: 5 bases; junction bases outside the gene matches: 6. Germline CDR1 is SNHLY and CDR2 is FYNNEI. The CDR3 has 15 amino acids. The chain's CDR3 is CASSDWTGQNNEQFF. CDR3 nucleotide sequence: TGTGCCAGCAGTGATTGGACAGGGCAAAACAATGAGCAGTTCTTC.

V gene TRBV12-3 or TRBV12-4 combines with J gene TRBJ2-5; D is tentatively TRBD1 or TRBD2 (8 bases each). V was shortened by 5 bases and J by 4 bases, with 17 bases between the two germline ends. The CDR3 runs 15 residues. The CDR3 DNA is TGTGCCAGCAGTCTACAGGGGGGACTAGTAGAGACCCAGTACTTC. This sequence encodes CASSLQGGLVETQYF.

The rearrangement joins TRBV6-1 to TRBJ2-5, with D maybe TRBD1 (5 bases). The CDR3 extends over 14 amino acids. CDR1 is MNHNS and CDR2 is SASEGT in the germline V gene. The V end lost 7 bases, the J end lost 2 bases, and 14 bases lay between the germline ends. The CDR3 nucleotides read TGTGCCAGCACCAGAGCGACAGCACAAGAGACCCAGTACTTC. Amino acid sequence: CASTRATAQETQYF.

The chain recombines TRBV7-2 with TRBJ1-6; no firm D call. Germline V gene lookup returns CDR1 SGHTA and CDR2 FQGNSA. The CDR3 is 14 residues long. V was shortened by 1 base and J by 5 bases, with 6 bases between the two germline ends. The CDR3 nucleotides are TGTGCCAGCAGCTTAGTCAGAAATAATTCACCCCTCCACTTT. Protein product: CASSLVRNNSPLHF.

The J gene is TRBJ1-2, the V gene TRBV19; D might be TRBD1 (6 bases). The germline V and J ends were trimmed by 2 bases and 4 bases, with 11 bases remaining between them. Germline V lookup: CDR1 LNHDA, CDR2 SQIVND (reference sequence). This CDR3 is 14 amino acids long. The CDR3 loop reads CASSITGGSYGYTF. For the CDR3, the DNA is TGTGCCAGTAGTATAACGGGGGGCAGCTATGGCTACACCTTC.

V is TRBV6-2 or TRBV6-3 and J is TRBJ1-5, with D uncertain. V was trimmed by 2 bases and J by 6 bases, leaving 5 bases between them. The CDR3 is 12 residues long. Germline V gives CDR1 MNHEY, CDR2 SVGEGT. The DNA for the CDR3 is TGTGCCAGCAGTTACGGTCCTCAGCCCCAGCATTTT. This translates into CASSYGPQPQHF.

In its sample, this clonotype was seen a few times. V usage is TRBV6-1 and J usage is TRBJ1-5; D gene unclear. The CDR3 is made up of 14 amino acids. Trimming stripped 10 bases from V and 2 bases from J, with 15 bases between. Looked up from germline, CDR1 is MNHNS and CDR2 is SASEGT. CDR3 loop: CATTPISGNQPQHF. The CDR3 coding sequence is TGTGCCACTACCCCAATATCGGGCAATCAGCCCCAGCATTTT.

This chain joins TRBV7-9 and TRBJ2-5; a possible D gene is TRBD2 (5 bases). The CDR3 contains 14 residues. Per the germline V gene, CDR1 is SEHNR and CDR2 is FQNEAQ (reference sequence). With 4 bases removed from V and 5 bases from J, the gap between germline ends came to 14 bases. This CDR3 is CASSSAPGGETQYF. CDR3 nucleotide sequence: TGTGCCAGCAGCTCCGCCCCTGGCGGGGAGACCCAGTACTTC.

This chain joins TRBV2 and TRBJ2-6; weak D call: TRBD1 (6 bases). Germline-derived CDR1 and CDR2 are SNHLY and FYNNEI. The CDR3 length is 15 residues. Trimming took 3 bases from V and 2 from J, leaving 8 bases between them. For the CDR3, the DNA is TGTGCCAGCAGTGAGGGGGCCGCTGGGGCCAACGTCCTGACTTTC. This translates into CASSEGAAGANVLTF.

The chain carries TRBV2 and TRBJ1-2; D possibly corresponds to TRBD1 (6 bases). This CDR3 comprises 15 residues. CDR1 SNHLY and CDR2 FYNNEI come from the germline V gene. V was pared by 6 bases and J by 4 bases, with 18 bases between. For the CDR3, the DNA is TGTGCCAGCAGGGTAACAGGGTTCCAGGTCTATGGCTACACCTTC. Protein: CASRVTGFQVYGYTF.

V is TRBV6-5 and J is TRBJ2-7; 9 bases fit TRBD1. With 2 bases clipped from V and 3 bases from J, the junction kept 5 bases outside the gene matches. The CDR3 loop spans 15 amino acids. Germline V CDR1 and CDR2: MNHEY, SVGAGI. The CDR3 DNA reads TGTGCCAGCAGTTACACAGGGGGCATTAGCTACGAGCAGTACTTC. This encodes CASSYTGGISYEQYF.

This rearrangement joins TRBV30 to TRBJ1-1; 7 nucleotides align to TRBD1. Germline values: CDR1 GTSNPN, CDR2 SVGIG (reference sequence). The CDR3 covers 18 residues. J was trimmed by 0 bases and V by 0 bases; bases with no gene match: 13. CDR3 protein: CAWSVSRTGGFMNTEAFF. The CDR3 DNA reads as TGTGCCTGGAGTGTATCCCGGACAGGCGGGTTTATGAACACTGAAGCTTTCTTT. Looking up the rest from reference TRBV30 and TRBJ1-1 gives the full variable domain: SQTIHQWPATLVQPVGSPLSLECTVEGTSNPNLYWYRQAAGRGLQLLFYSVGIGQISSEVPQNLSASRPQDRQFILSSKKLLLSDSGFYLCAWSVSRTGGFMNTEAFFGQGTRLTVV.

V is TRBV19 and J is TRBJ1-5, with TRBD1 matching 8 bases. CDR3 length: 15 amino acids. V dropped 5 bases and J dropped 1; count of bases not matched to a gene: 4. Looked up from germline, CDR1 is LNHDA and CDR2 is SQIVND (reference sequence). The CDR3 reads CASSLGQGSNQPQHF. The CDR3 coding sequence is TGTGCCAGTAGTTTAGGACAGGGAAGCAATCAGCCCCAGCATTTT.

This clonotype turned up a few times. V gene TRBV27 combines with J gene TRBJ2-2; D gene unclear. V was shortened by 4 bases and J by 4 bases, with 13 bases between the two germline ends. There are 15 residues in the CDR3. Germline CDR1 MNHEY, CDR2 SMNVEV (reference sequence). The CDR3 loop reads CASSSIGGVTGELFF. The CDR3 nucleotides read TGTGCCAGCAGTTCCATTGGCGGTGTCACCGGGGAGCTGTTTTTT.

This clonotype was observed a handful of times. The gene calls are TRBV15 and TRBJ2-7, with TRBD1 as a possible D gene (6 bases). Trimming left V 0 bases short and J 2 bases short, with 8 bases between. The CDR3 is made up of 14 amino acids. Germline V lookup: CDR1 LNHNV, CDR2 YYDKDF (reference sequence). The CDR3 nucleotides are TGTGCCACCAGCAGAGACAGGGGCCCCTACGAGCAGTACTTC. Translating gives CATSRDRGPYEQYF.

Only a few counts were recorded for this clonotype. The CDR3: CATSSYPERREAFF. The DNA for the CDR3 is TGTGCCACCAGCAGCTATCCGGAGAGGCGGGAAGCTTTCTTT. The chain joins TRBV15 to TRBJ1-1, with D hard to call. CDR3 size: 14 residues. Germline assignment: CDR1 LNHNV and CDR2 YYDKDF (reference sequence). The V end was cut by 3 bases, the J end by 8 bases, with 16 bases between.

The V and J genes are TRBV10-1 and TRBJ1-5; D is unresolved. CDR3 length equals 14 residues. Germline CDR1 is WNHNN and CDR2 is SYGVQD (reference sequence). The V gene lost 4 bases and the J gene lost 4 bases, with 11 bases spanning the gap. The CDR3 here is CASSAQGENQPQHF. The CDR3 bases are TGCGCCAGCAGTGCCCAAGGAGAAAATCAGCCCCAGCATTTT.

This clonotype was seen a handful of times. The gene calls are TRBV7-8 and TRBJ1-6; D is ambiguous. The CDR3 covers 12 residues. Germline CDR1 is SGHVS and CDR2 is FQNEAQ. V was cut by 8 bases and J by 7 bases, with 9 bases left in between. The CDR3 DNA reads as TGTGCCAGCCGGCAGCCCAATTCACCCCTCCACTTT. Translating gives CASRQPNSPLHF. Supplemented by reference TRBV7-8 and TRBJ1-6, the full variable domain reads GAGVSQSPRYKVAKRGQDVALRCDPISGHVSLFWYQQALGQGPEFLTYFQNEAQLDKSGLPSDRFFAERPEGSVSTLKIQRTQQEDSAVYLCASRQPNSPLHFGNGTRLTVT.

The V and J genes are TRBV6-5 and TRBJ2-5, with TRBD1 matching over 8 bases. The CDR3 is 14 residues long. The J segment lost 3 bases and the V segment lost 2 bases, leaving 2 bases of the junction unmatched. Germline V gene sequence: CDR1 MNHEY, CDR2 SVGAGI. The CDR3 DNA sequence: TGTGCCAGCAGTTACGCGACAGGGGAAGAGACCCAGTACTTC. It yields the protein CASSYATGEETQYF.

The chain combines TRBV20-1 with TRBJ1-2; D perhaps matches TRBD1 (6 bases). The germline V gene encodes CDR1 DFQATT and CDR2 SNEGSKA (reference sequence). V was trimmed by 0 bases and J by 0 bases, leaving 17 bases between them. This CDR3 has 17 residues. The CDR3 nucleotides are TGCAGTGCTAGAGATAGCGGGACACTTCAAGCTAACTATGGCTACACCTTC. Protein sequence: CSARDSGTLQANYGYTF.

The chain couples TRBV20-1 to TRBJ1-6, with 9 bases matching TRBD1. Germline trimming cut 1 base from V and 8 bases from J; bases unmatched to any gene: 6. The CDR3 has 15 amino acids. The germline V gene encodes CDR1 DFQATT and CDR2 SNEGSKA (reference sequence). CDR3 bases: TGCAGTGCTAGAGCCTACCGGGACAGGGATTCACCCCTCCACTTT. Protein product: CSARAYRDRDSPLHF.

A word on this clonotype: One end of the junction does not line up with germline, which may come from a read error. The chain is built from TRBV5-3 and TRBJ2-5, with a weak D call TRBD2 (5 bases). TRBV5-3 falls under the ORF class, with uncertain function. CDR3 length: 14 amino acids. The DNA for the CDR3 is TGTGCCAGCAGCTTTCAGGTCGGGGAAGAGACCCAGTACTTC. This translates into CASSFQVGEETQYF.

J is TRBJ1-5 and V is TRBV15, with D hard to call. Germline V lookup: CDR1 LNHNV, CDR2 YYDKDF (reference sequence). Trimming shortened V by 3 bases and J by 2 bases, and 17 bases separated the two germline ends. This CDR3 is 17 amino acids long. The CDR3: CATSSFGREGGNQPQHF. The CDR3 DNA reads TGTGCCACCAGCAGTTTTGGTCGGGAAGGAGGCAATCAGCCCCAGCATTTT.